The next 19 T cell receptor beta chains were all read from a single sample in a study of T cells after yellow fever vaccination (dated by TCRdb to between 2017 and 2020). Read against the paper, the sample's treatment or condition label means: live attenuated yellow fever vaccine strain. The library relied on 5' RACE. The sample was run on an Illumina NovaSeq 6000. TCRdb reran the public reads through fastp at Q25 and MiXCR, keeping productive beta chains. Entries are consolidated by CDR3 protein sequence, retaining the most common genes and DNA. The sample records 50,000 to 75,000 distinct CDR3 sequences, approximately 6% of which are singletons. The ten largest make up roughly a third of the sample. Sequences were derived from PBMCs, either bulk or a sorted T-cell subset (CD4+, CD8+, memory, or dextramer-sorted; not recorded which), sampled on the day of the yellow fever booster vaccination. All receptors come from a man aged 18 to 29 who received the YFV17D yellow fever vaccine.

Only a few counts were recorded for this clonotype. The chain uses TRBV7-9 and TRBJ2-3; D is perhaps TRBD1 (5 bases). CDR3 length: 15 residues. In germline, CDR1 is SEHNR, CDR2 FQNEAQ (reference sequence). Trimming took off 5 bases at V and 2 bases at J, with 14 bases between the two ends. The CDR3: CASSRRTYNTDTQYF. CDR3 in DNA: TGTGCCAGCAGCCGTAGGACATACAACACAGATACGCAGTATTTT.

This rearrangement joins TRBV6-6 to TRBJ1-2; D is perhaps TRBD1 (5 bases). The CDR3 is 15 residues long. V was trimmed by 7 bases and J by 8 bases, leaving 23 bases between them. Germline V gene sequence: CDR1 MNHNY, CDR2 SVGAGI (reference sequence). The CDR3 DNA reads TGTGCCAGCAACACCGGCGGGGCCTTGGTTGAAGGCTACACCTTC. Protein product: CASNTGGALVEGYTF.

This clonotype showed up just a few times. The chain carries TRBV27 and TRBJ2-5, with 7 bases lining up with TRBD2. Germline CDR1 and CDR2: MNHEY and SMNVEV (reference sequence). CDR3 length: 16 residues. Trimming took 4 bases from V and 1 from J; bases not matched to a gene: 9. In nucleotides, the CDR3 is TGTGCCAGCAGTTGGGGAGGGACCTACTTCCAAGAGACCCAGTACTTC. Translated, it gives CASSWGGTYFQETQYF.

This clonotype was seen many times. V usage is TRBV10-3 and J usage is TRBJ1-4; D is undetermined. The length of the CDR3 is 14 residues. Germline CDR1 reads ENHRY; CDR2 reads SYGVKD. Between the trimmed V and J ends, which lost 0 bases and 8 bases, there was a span of 10 bases. The CDR3 protein is CAISESEGDEKLFF. As DNA, the CDR3 is TGTGCCATCAGTGAGTCGGAGGGTGACGAAAAACTGTTTTTT.

This clonotype was counted between two and nine times. V and J are TRBV13 and TRBJ2-5; 12 bases line up with TRBD2. The J segment lost 4 bases and the V segment lost 4 bases, leaving 13 bases of the junction unmatched. The CDR3 covers 18 residues. Germline V gene sequence: CDR1 PRHDT, CDR2 FYEKMQ (reference sequence). The CDR3 sequence: CASSSLAGGLRCGETQYF. CDR3 DNA: TGTGCCAGCAGCTCCCTAGCGGGGGGGCTCCGTTGTGGAGAGACCCAGTACTTC.

This chain uses TRBV4-3 with TRBJ2-3; 7 nucleotides align to TRBD1. Germline V gene sequence: CDR1 LGHNA, CDR2 YSLEER. Trimming cost V 4 bases and J 0 bases; bases outside gene matches: 13. CDR3 length: 18 amino acids. CDR3 region: CASSPGLQGVSSTDTQYF. Written as DNA, the CDR3 is TGCGCCAGCAGCCCCGGGTTGCAGGGGGTTTCTAGCACAGATACGCAGTATTTT.

Only a few counts were recorded for this clonotype. The chain recombines TRBV2 with TRBJ1-2; 7 bases align to TRBD1. The CDR3 loop spans 11 amino acids. CDR1 and CDR2 from the germline V gene are SNHLY and FYNNEI. Trimming took 7 bases from V and 9 from J; bases not matched to a gene: 5. The CDR3: CASNWDRSYTF. In DNA, the CDR3 is TGTGCCAGCAATTGGGACAGAAGCTACACCTTC.

This clonotype occurred a few times. The J gene is TRBJ2-7, the V gene TRBV21-1; the table's TRBD2 call for D was not verified on the DNA. TRBV21-1 is classified as a pseudogene. There are 14 residues in the CDR3. The CDR3, as DNA: TGTGCCACCACACCCGGGACTCAGTTTAGGGAGCAGTACGTC. Its translation: CATTPGTQFREQYV.

The sample holds one count of this clonotype. A clone one base away is much larger, so this may be a read error. This rearrangement joins TRBV7-2 to TRBJ2-5, with 8 bases aligning to TRBD2. The length of the CDR3 is 15 residues. V was clipped by 3 bases and J by 2 bases; unmatched bases: 5. Germline CDR1 reads SGHTA; CDR2 reads FQGNSA. This CDR3 is CASSFERGSQETQYF. The CDR3 nucleotides read TGTGCCAGCAGCTTCGAGCGGGGGTCACAAGAGACCCAGTACTTC.

This clonotype was detected ten times or more. V gene TRBV5-1 combines with J gene TRBJ1-3; D is unresolved. This CDR3 has 16 amino acids. Germline CDR1 reads SGHRS; CDR2 reads YFSETQ. Trimming stripped 0 bases from V and 0 bases from J, with 10 bases between. CDR3: CASSLGADFSGNTIYF. The DNA for the CDR3 is TGCGCCAGCAGCTTGGGGGCTGACTTCTCTGGAAACACCATATATTTT.

At least ten counts were recorded for this clonotype. The chain employs TRBV5-6 and TRBJ1-5, with 9 bases aligning to TRBD1. This CDR3 contains 19 residues. Germline trimming cut 0 bases from V and 0 bases from J; bases unmatched to any gene: 10. Looked up from germline, CDR1 is SGHDT and CDR2 is YYEEEE. CDR3 region: CASSLATGTGINSNQPQHF. CDR3 nucleotides: TGTGCCAGCAGCTTGGCCACGGGGACAGGGATAAATAGCAATCAGCCCCAGCATTTT.

This chain joins TRBV3-1 and TRBJ2-2; 10 bases are a match to TRBD2. The CDR3 contains 15 residues. Looked up from germline, CDR1 is LGHDT and CDR2 is YNNKEL (reference sequence). V was pared by 6 bases and J by 1 base, with 2 bases of the junction left unmatched. The CDR3 loop reads CASRRTSGNTGELFF. As DNA, the CDR3 is TGTGCCAGCAGGCGGACTAGCGGGAACACCGGGGAGCTGTTTTTT.

In this sample, this clonotype turned up many times. The chain combines TRBV7-9 with TRBJ2-5, with D possibly matching TRBD1 (6 bases). V was pared by 11 bases and J by 1 base, with 20 bases between. The CDR3 spans 15 residues. Germline V CDR1 and CDR2: SEHNR, FQNEAQ (reference sequence). In DNA, the CDR3 is TGTGCCGGAATTAGTCGGGACACCGTCCAAGAGACCCAGTACTTC. Amino acid sequence: CAGISRDTVQETQYF.

This clonotype was picked up many times. This chain links TRBV5-1 with TRBJ2-3, with D uncertain. The V end was cut by 5 bases, the J end by 0 bases, with 13 bases between. From germline, CDR1 is SGHRS and CDR2 YFSETQ. This CDR3 has 15 residues. The CDR3 is CASSQRPKSTDTQYF. CDR3 bases: TGCGCCAGCAGTCAGAGACCAAAAAGCACAGATACGCAGTATTTT.

CDR3 in DNA: TGTGCCAGCAGCGTAGAGGGTACTATCAATTCACCCCTCCACTTT. Its translation: CASSVEGTINSPLHF. This rearrangement joins TRBV9 to TRBJ1-6; D remains unclear. The CDR3 is made up of 15 amino acids. The germline V and J ends were trimmed by 0 bases and 7 bases, with 11 bases remaining between them. The V gene's germline CDR1 is SGDLS and CDR2 YYNGEE.

There are many counts of this clonotype. The V gene is TRBV6-2 or TRBV6-3, the J gene TRBJ1-5; possibly TRBD1 for D (6 bases). Trimming removed 6 bases from V and 3 bases from J, with 12 bases in between. This CDR3 is built from 14 residues. Per the germline V gene, CDR1 is MNHEY and CDR2 is SVGEGT. The CDR3 nucleotides read TGTGCCAGCAGCAGACAGGTTAACAATCAGCCCCAGCATTTT. Protein: CASSRQVNNQPQHF.

Ten or more counts support this clonotype. The chain recombines TRBV12-3 or TRBV12-4 with TRBJ2-5; maybe TRBD2 (7 bases). This CDR3 has 15 amino acids. V dropped 6 bases and J dropped 1 base, with 15 bases sitting between them. The chain's CDR3 is CASSSGGLGQETQYF. As DNA, the CDR3 is TGTGCCAGCAGCTCCGGGGGGCTAGGCCAAGAGACCCAGTACTTC.

At least ten counts were recorded for this clonotype. V is TRBV4-3 and J is TRBJ2-1, with D possibly being TRBD2 (5 bases). Germline V lookup: CDR1 LGHNA, CDR2 YSLEER. The CDR3 extends over 14 amino acids. Trimming left V 4 bases short and J 7 bases short, with 14 bases between. CDR3 region: CASSPYGLLNEQFF. The DNA of the CDR3 is TGCGCCAGCAGCCCGTATGGACTGCTTAATGAGCAGTTCTTC.

The chain couples TRBV28 to TRBJ1-2, with D uncertain. The V end lost 2 bases, the J end lost 0 bases, and 7 bases lay between the germline ends. Per germline, CDR1 MDHEN and CDR2 SYDVKM. The CDR3 has 14 residues. CDR3 in amino acids: CASSLHGSNYGYTF. Written as DNA, the CDR3 is TGTGCCAGCAGTTTACACGGCTCTAACTATGGCTACACCTTC.